This T cell receptor beta chain originates from a study of T cells after yellow fever vaccination. Notes on the study in general: Clones from primary vaccination mostly reappeared after the booster (about 97% CD4, about 85% CD8). The bulk population could contribute abundant contaminating clonotypes to FACS-sorted repertoires. CD4 and CD8 compartments shared a small share of clonotypes, likely from convergent recombination.

CDR1 SGHRS and CDR2 YFSETQ come from the germline V gene. Deletions cut 0 bases from V and 0 bases from J, with 10 bases between. The CDR3 has 15 residues. Note on this clonotype: Its antigen remains unidentified.

A process of 5'RACE template switching, which added a universal primer site and UMIs, was used to make TCR cDNA. One entry per CDR3 protein, called by TCRdb with MiXCR from the 5' RACE reads. The sample lists about 57,000 distinct CDR3 sequences; 6.5% to 8% were seen once. Sample: CD8+ T cells sorted from PBMCs, taken 15 days after the yellow fever booster vaccination. The TCR sequence derives from a man younger than 45 who received the YFV17D yellow fever vaccine. The V and J genes are TRBV5-1 and TRBJ2-7; TRBD2 might be the D (6 bases). The DNA of the CDR3 is TGCGCCAGCAGCTTGGGAGACGGGAGCTCCTACGAGCAGTACTTC. Its translation: CASSLGDGSSYEQYF.